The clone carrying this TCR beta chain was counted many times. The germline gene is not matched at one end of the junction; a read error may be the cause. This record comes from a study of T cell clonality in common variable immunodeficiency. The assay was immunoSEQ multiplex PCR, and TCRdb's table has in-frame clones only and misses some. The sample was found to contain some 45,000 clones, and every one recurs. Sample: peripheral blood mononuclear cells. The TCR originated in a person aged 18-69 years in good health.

The CDR3 sequence: CSAQGQRAFF. Incomplete CDR3 DNA: TGTAGTGCCCAAGGACAAAGA. The chain has TRBV20-1 and TRBJ1-1, with D perhaps TRBD1 (5 bases). Read data end 3 residues before the CDR3 end; the end is taken from the germline J gene. The CDR3 length is 10 residues. CDR1 is DFQATT, CDR2 SNEGSKA, per germline (reference sequence).